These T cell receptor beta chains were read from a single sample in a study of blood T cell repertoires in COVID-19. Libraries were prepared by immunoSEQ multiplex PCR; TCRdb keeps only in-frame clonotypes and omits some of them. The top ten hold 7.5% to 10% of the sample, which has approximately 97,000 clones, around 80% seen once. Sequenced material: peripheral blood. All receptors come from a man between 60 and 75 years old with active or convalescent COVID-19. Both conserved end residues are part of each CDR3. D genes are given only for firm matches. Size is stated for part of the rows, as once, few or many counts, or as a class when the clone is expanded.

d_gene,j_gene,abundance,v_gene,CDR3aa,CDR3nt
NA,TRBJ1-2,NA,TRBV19,CASTPTNRRGGYTF,TGTGCCAGTACCCCTACAAACCGCAGGGGTGGCTACACCTTC
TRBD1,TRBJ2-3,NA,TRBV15,CATSIRTGGGTDTQYF,TGTGCCACCAGCATAAGGACAGGGGGAGGCACAGATACGCAGTATTTT
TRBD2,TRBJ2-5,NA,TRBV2,CASSRSGGKGETQYF,TGTGCCAGCAGTCGTAGCGGGGGAAAAGGAGAGACCCAGTACTTC
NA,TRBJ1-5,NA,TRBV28,CASSYTGQPQHF,TGTGCCAGCAGTTACACGGGACAGCCCCAGCATTTT
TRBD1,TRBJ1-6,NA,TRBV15,CATSRDRSNSPLHF,TGTGCCACCAGCAGGGACAGGTCGAATTCACCCCTCCACTTT
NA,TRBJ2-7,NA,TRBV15,CATSPEGHLYEQYF,TGTGCCACCAGCCCTGAGGGACACCTATACGAGCAGTACTTC
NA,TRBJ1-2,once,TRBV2,CASSLTGIRGYTF,TGTGCCAGCAGTCTAACAGGGATACGAGGCTACACCTTC
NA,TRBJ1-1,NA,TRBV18,CASSTGTGAFF,TGTGCCAGCTCCACAGGGACCGGGGCTTTCTTT
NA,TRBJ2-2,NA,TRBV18,CASSLRSTAQTGELFF,TGTGCCAGCTCACTAAGATCTACAGCTCAAACCGGGGAGCTGTTTTTT
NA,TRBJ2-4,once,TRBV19,CASSQRRGGQTKNIQYF,TGTGCCAGTAGTCAAAGGAGGGGCGGGCAAACCAAAAACATTCAGTACTTC
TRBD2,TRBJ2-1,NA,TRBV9,CASSSGGSGRTDEQFF,TGTGCCAGCAGCTCGGGGGGTAGCGGGAGGACCGATGAGCAGTTCTTC
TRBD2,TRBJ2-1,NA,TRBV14,CASSQGYSGRVDNEQFF,TGTGCCAGCAGCCAAGGATATAGCGGGAGAGTCGACAATGAGCAGTTCTTC
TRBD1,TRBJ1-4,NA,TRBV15,CATSVRGTGGEKLFF,TGTGCCACCAGCGTCCGAGGGACAGGGGGAGAAAAACTGTTTTTT
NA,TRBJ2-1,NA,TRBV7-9,CASSLGNKLALFRDEQFF,TGTGCCAGCAGCTTAGGAAACAAACTAGCACTCTTTAGGGATGAGCAGTTCTTC
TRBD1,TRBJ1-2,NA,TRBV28,CASSFVTGPNYGYTF,TGTGCCAGCAGTTTTGTGACAGGGCCCAACTATGGCTACACCTTC
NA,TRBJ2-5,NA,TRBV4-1,CASSQEGHAEETQYF,TGCGCCAGCAGCCAAGAGGGGCACGCGGAAGAGACCCAGTACTTC
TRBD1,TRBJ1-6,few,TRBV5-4,CASSQDRVSRNSPLHF,TGTGCCAGCAGCCAGGACAGGGTTTCGCGTAATTCACCCCTCCACTTT
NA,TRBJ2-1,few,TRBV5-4,CASSLRGNNEQFF,TGTGCCAGCAGCTTGAGGGGTAACAATGAGCAGTTCTTC
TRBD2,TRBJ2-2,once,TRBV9,CASSALTSGRAGEVPGELFF,TGTGCCAGCAGCGCCCTAACTAGCGGGAGGGCCGGGGAAGTCCCCGGGGAGCTGTTTTTT
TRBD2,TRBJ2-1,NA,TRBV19,CASSRSGRADNEQFF,TGTGCCAGTAGTCGTAGCGGGAGGGCAGACAATGAGCAGTTCTTC
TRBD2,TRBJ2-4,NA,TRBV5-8,CASSYGGENIQYF,TGTGCCAGCAGCTATGGGGGGGAAAACATTCAGTACTTC
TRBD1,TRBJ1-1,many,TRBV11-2,CASSRTGAEAFF,TGTGCCAGCAGCCGGACAGGGGCGGAAGCTTTCTTT
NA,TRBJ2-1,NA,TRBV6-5,CASSYSLGEYNEQFF,TGTGCCAGCAGTTACTCCCTAGGGGAATACAATGAGCAGTTCTTC
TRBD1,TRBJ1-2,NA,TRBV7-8,CASSPGQGLEGYTF,TGTGCCAGCAGCCCCGGACAGGGCTTGGAGGGCTACACCTTC
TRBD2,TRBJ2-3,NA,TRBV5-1,CASSPTGTSGDTQYF,TGCGCCAGCAGCCCGACTGGGACTAGCGGAGATACGCAGTATTTT
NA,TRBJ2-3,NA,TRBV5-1,CASSRSKGNTDTQYF,TGCGCCAGCAGCCGGAGCAAGGGGAACACAGATACGCAGTATTTT
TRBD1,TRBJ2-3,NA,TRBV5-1,CASSFSGTGWRDTQYF,TGCGCCAGCAGCTTCTCCGGGACAGGGTGGCGAGATACGCAGTATTTT
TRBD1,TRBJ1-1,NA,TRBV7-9,CASSPGTGGLVTEAFF,TGTGCCAGCAGCCCAGGGACAGGGGGCTTGGTCACTGAAGCTTTCTTT
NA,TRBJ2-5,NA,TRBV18,CASSPGQKETQYF,TGTGCCAGCTCACCGGGCCAGAAAGAGACCCAGTACTTC
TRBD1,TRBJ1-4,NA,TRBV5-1,CASRTGQMNEKLFF,TGCGCCAGCAGGACGGGACAGATGAATGAAAAACTGTTTTTT
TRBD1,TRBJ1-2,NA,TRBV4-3,CASSQDRGMQSYTF,TGCGCCAGCAGCCAGGACAGGGGGATGCAAAGCTACACCTTC
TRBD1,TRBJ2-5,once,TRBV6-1,CASSDQLGTALQETQYF,TGTGCCAGCAGTGACCAACTTGGGACAGCTCTCCAAGAGACCCAGTACTTC
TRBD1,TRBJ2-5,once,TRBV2,CASSEAVRGSQYF,TGTGCCAGCAGTGAAGCGGTCAGGGGGTCCCAGTACTTC
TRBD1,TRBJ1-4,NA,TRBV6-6,CASSSKTGVMEKLFF,TGTGCCAGCAGTTCCAAGACAGGGGTGATGGAAAAACTGTTTTTT
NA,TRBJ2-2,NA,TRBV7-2,CASSSRESGELFF,TGTGCCAGCAGCTCGCGTGAGTCCGGGGAGCTGTTTTTT
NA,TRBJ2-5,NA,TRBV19,CASKASGEETQYF,TGTGCCAGTAAGGCGTCAGGGGAAGAGACCCAGTACTTC
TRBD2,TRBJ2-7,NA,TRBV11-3,CASSFGLAGGLTYEQYF,TGTGCCAGCAGCTTCGGACTAGCGGGAGGACTAACCTACGAGCAGTACTTC
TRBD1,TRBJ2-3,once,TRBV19,CASSSGTGDTQYF,TGTGCCAGTAGTAGCGGGACAGGCGATACGCAGTATTTT
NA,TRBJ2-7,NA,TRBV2,CASSGLNEQYF,TGTGCCAGCAGTGGTCTAAACGAGCAGTACTTC
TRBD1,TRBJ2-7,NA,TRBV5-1,CASRPLDRGRDEQYF,TGCGCCAGCAGACCCCTCGACAGGGGGCGCGACGAGCAGTACTTC
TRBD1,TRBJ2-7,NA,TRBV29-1,CSVAPGQASYEQYF,TGCAGCGTCGCTCCGGGACAGGCGTCTTACGAGCAGTACTTC
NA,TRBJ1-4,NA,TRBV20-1,CSAYTEKLFF,TGCAGTGCCTATACTGAAAAACTGTTTTTT
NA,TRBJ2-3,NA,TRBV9,CASSRISGPTDTQYF,TGTGCCAGCAGCCGAATATCTGGGCCCACAGATACGCAGTATTTT
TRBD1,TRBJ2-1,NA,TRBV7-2,CASNDRGWGTEQFF,TGTGCCAGCAACGACAGGGGATGGGGTACGGAGCAGTTCTTC
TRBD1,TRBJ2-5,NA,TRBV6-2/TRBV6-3,CASSGTEETQYF,TGTGCCAGCAGTGGGACAGAAGAGACCCAGTACTTC
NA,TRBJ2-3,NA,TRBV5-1,CASSLGQSGDTQYF,TGCGCCAGCAGCTTGGGCCAAAGCGGAGATACGCAGTATTTT
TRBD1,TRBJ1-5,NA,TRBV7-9,CASSLGTGRFNQPQHF,TGTGCCAGCAGCTTAGGGACAGGGCGTTTCAATCAGCCCCAGCATTTT
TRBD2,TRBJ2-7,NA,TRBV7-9,CASSLTSGIEQYF,TGTGCCAGCAGCTTGACTAGCGGGATTGAGCAGTACTTC
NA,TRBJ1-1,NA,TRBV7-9,CASSPGHPNTEAFF,TGTGCCAGCAGCCCAGGACACCCGAACACTGAAGCTTTCTTT
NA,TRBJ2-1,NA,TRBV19,CASRWGADEQFF,TGTGCCAGTAGATGGGGCGCTGATGAGCAGTTCTTC
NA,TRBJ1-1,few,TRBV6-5,CASSLRDTNTEAFF,TGTGCCAGCAGCCTCCGGGACACGAACACTGAAGCTTTCTTT